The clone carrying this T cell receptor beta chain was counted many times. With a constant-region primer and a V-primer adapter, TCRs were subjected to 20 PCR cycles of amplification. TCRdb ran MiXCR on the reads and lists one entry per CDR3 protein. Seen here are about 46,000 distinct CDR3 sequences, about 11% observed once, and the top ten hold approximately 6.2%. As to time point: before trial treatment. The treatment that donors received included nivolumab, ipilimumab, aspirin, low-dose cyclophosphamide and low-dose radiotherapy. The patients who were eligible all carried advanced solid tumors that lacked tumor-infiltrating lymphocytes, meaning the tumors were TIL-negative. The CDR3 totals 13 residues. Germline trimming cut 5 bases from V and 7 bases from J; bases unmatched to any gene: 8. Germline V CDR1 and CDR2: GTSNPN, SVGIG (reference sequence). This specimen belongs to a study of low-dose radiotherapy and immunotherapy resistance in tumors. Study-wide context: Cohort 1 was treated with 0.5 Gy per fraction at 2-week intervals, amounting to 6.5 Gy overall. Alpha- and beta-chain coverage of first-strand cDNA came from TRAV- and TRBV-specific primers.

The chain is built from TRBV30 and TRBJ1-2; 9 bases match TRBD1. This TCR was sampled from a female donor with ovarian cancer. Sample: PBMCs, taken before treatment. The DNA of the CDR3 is TGTGCCTGGCGGACAGGGGTGAACATTGGCTACACCTTC. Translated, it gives CAWRTGVNIGYTF.